Given below is one T cell receptor beta chain in context. This sample was taken from a study of CD8+CD57+ T cells in acquired aplastic anemia. Study as a whole: Sorted CD4+ and CD8+ cell DNA averaged roughly 3 ug. Where healthy donors were concerned, CD4+ cells averaged approximately 10 million reads.

Per the germline V gene, CDR1 is MNHNY and CDR2 is SVGAGI (reference sequence). The CDR3 is made up of 13 amino acids. V was clipped by 7 bases and J by 5 bases, with 14 bases between them. TCR beta VDJ and CDR3 profiling used genomic DNA as template. TCRdb analysed the reads with MiXCR anew, one entry per CDR3 protein. The data show some 410,000 distinct CDR3 sequences, with roughly 64% seen just once and approximately 4% held by the top ten. The gene calls are TRBV6-6 and TRBJ2-5; D gene unclear. Sequenced input: sorted CD4+, CD8+, or CD8+CD57+ T cells (not recorded which) from PBMCs. This TCR derives from a human donor in good health, serving as a control. The DNA for the CDR3 is TGTGCCAGCATCGACCCTCCTACGGAGACCCAGTACTTC. This codes for CASIDPPTETQYF.